This TCR beta chain was obtained from a study of blood T cell repertoires in COVID-19. For the study at large: PBMCs, B-cell-depleted T cells, or T cells were the source of the cDNA or gDNA that made up the material.

Methods used by the authors: Estimation of nucleated cell counts was performed using reference gene primer amplification. Using immunoSEQ multiplex PCR, the repertoire was profiled, and TCRdb retains in-frame clones only, with some absent. V, J and clone size are taken as reported in that table, and D and trimming were inferred from the DNA itself. Of 250,000 to 300,000 clones in the sample, approximately 91% were seen once. Those who participated ranged in age from roughly 18 to 89 years and resided in 20 to 25 US areas. Participants' own reports of clinical history determined their cohort assignment. This CDR3 is built from 13 residues. With 3 bases removed from V and 6 bases from J, the gap between germline ends came to 10 bases. From germline, CDR1 is KGHSH and CDR2 LQKENI.

V and J are TRBV18 and TRBJ2-3; D gene uncertain. Sequenced: PBMCs or T cells enriched from blood (not recorded which). This receptor was obtained from a woman between 35 and 50 years old with acute COVID-19. CDR3 bases: TGTGCCAGCTCACCTCCGACTGCCGATACGCAGTATTTT. It specifies CASSPPTADTQYF.